One sample yielded the 26 T cell receptor beta chains listed below, sequenced in a study of T cell clonality in common variable immunodeficiency. Whole-study findings and limits: In common variable immunodeficiency, TCR beta chains reportedly carried fewer deletions and N-nucleotide insertions.

The antigens for these receptors are not known. Profiling relied on immunoSEQ multiplex PCR, and the TCRdb table lists in-frame clones only, not all of them. The sample holds about 20,000 clones, and no clone turns up only once. Material for sequencing was peripheral blood mononuclear cells. Receptors originate from a human donor with common variable immunodeficiency.

There are many counts of this clone. The CDR3 is cut off 3 residues early in the read; its end comes from the germline J gene. The genes are TRBV20-1 and TRBJ2-2; a weak D match, TRBD1 (6 bases). The CDR3 loop spans 15 amino acids. The germline V and J ends were trimmed by 2 bases and 5 bases, with 15 bases remaining between them. Germline assignment: CDR1 DFQATT and CDR2 SNEGSKA (reference sequence). The part of the CDR3 DNA that was read is TGCAGTGCTAGATCAAGGCCTACAGGGACCGGGGAG. Amino acids: CSARSRPTGTGE. The complete CDR3 sequence is CSARSRPTGTGELFF.

As to this clone: The read stops 3 residues short of the end of the CDR3; the missing end is completed from the germline J gene. This chain uses TRBV2 with TRBJ2-2, with 9 bases aligning to TRBD1. Germline V gene sequence: CDR1 SNHLY, CDR2 FYNNEI. The CDR3 is 14 residues long. J gave up 5 bases and V 7 bases, and 5 bases lay outside the gene matches. CDR3 DNA, as far as it was read: TGTGCCAGCACCGGGACAGGGAGGACCGGGGAG. Translated, it gives CASTGTGRTGE. The whole CDR3 sequence is CASTGTGRTGELFF. The variable domain in full, completed from reference TRBV2 and TRBJ2-2, reads EPEVTQTPSHQVTQMGQEVILRCVPISNHLYFYWYRQILGQKVEFLVSFYNNEISEKSEIFDDQFSVERPDGSNFTLKIRSTKLEDSAMYFCASTGTGRTGELFFGEGSRLTVL.

For this clone: Other DNA sequences of this sample code for an identical CDR3. The CDR3 loop reads CASSSLVAGVSPSYEQYF. CDR3 DNA (partial): TGTGCCAGCTCCTCTTTAGTAGCGGGAGTGTCCCCCTCCTACGAG. The chain employs TRBV18 and TRBJ2-7; 9 bases fit TRBD2. Read coverage stops 3 residues before the CDR3 terminus; the germline J gene supplies the remainder. V lost 6 bases, J lost 0 bases, and 15 bases stayed unmatched. The CDR3 consists of 18 residues. Germline V gene sequence: CDR1 KGHSH, CDR2 LQKENI.

Of note for this clone: The sequence runs out 3 residues before the end of the CDR3; the remainder is reconstructed from the germline J gene. The rearrangement joins TRBV18 to TRBJ2-7, with 11 bases aligning to TRBD1. The CDR3 has 15 amino acids. The germline V gene encodes CDR1 KGHSH and CDR2 LQKENI. Trimming removed 5 bases from V and 2 bases from J; junction bases left unmatched: 5. The DNA read from the CDR3 is TGTGCCAGCTCAATTGGACAGGGGGCTCCCTACGAG. This translates into CASSIGQGAPYE. The complete CDR3 reads CASSIGQGAPYEQYF.

As to this clone: The read gets to within 3 residues of the CDR3 end, and the germline J gene fills in the rest. This sequence joins TRBV18 and TRBJ1-5, with TRBD1 identical over 9 bases. Germline-derived CDR1 and CDR2 are KGHSH and LQKENI. This CDR3 has 16 amino acids. V lost 2 bases and J lost 9; bases outside the gene matches: 11. The CDR3 loop is CASSPATGGRTLPQHF. CDR3 DNA (partial): TGTGCCAGCTCACCAGCGACAGGGGGACGGACGTTGCCC.

There are a few counts of this clone. Coverage ceases 3 residues before the CDR3 finishes, and the germline J gene fills in the end. The chain couples TRBV7-2 to TRBJ2-1, with D hard to call. The CDR3 loop spans 14 amino acids. The V end lost 2 bases, the J end lost 7 bases, and 12 bases lay between the germline ends. Germline loops: CDR1 SGHTA, CDR2 FQGNSA. The CDR3 is CASSLRLARNEQFF. The part of the CDR3 DNA that was read is TGTGCCAGCAGCTTAAGGCTTGCCAGGAATGAG.

Regarding this clone: The CDR3 end is not reached by the read, which stops 3 residues before it; the germline J gene fills it in. This chain uses TRBV16 with TRBJ1-4; D is undetermined. The CDR3 sequence is 15 residues long. Germline assignment: CDR1 KGHSY and CDR2 FQNENV. V gave up 5 bases and J gave up 4 bases, with 14 bases separating them. The sequenced part of the CDR3 DNA is TGTGCCAGCAGCTACGAGAGGCATGGTAATGAAAAA. Amino acid sequence: CASSYERHGNEK. The full CDR3 sequence reads CASSYERHGNEKLFF.

This clone was observed a few times. The missing CDR3 end, 3 residues past where the read stops, is filled in from the germline J gene. V and J are TRBV5-1 and TRBJ1-3; D might be TRBD1 (6 bases). The CDR3 is made up of 16 amino acids. Germline CDR1 is SGHRS and CDR2 is YFSETQ. The ends were cut back, 0 bases at V and 0 bases at J, with 10 bases in the middle. The sequenced part of the CDR3 DNA is TGCGCCAGCAGCTTGGTAGGGGGGGCCTCTGGAAACACC. It codes for CASSLVGGASGNT. The whole CDR3 sequence reads CASSLVGGASGNTIYF.

This clone was detected ten times or more. The read gets to within 3 residues of the CDR3 end, and the germline J gene fills in the rest. The V gene is TRBV29-1, the J gene TRBJ1-1, with TRBD1 identical over 8 bases. After removal of 5 bases from V and 2 bases from J, the junction contained 4 bases not matched to a gene. This CDR3 has 13 amino acids. The V gene's germline CDR1 is SQVTM and CDR2 ANQGSEA. CDR3: CSVRGQENTEAFF. The part of the CDR3 DNA that was read is TGCAGCGTTAGGGGACAGGAAAACACTGAA. Filled out from reference TRBV29-1 and TRBJ1-1, the complete variable domain reads SAVISQKPSRDICQRGTSLTIQCQVDSQVTMMFWYRQQPGQSLTLIATANQGSEATYESGFVIDKFPISRPNLTFSTLTVSNMSPEDSSIYLCSVRGQENTEAFFGQGTRLTVV.

To note about this clone: The read terminates 3 residues before the CDR3 end, so the remaining end is supplied by the germline J gene. The chain links TRBV19 to TRBJ2-5; 9 positions agree with TRBD2. J gave up 3 bases and V 6 bases, and 11 bases lay outside the gene matches. Germline CDR1 reads LNHDA; CDR2 reads SQIVND (reference sequence). This CDR3 contains 16 residues. CDR3 DNA (partial): TGTGCCAGTAGACCTGGAGCGGGGGGTAGAGAAGAGACC. It encodes CASRPGAGGREET. The CDR3 reads in full as CASRPGAGGREETQYF.

With regard to this clone: Read sequence stops 3 residues before the CDR3 end, and the germline J gene provides the missing end. This sequence joins TRBV10-3 and TRBJ2-1; D remains unclear. With 2 bases removed from V and 7 bases from J, the gap between germline ends came to 15 bases. The V gene's germline CDR1 is ENHRY and CDR2 SYGVKD. The CDR3 contains 15 residues. CDR3 sequence reads: CAISERSLLGNEQFF. The CDR3 DNA, read in part, is TGTGCCATCAGTGAGAGGAGCCTCCTCGGGAATGAG.

In regard to this clone: The DNA ends 3 residues before the CDR3 does, and the rest of the CDR3 is filled in from the germline J gene. The chain couples TRBV19 to TRBJ2-3; possible D gene TRBD2, 6 bases. V was cut by 8 bases and J by 5 bases, with 14 bases left in between. Germline CDR1 LNHDA, CDR2 SQIVND (reference sequence). The length of the CDR3 is 13 residues. The sequenced part of the CDR3 DNA is TGTGCCAGTGGCGTGGACGGGGGAGATACG. It translates to CASGVDGGDT. From start to end, the CDR3 is CASGVDGGDTQYF.

For this clone: The read terminates 3 residues ahead of where the CDR3 ends, so the germline J gene completes it. The genes are TRBV19 and TRBJ2-7, with TRBD1 identical over 9 bases. The CDR3 spans 15 residues. Looked up from germline, CDR1 is LNHDA and CDR2 is SQIVND (reference sequence). The V segment lost 7 bases and the J segment 5 bases; nucleotides outside the gene matches: 12. CDR3 amino acids: CASNSPGTGINEQYF. Partial CDR3 DNA: TGTGCCAGTAATAGTCCCGGGACAGGGATCAACGAG. Looking up the rest from reference TRBV19 and TRBJ2-7 gives the full variable domain: DGGITQSPKYLFRKEGQNVTLSCEQNLNHDAMYWYRQDPGQGLRLIYYSQIVNDFQKGDIAEGYSVSREKKESFPLTVTSAQKNPTAFYLCASNSPGTGINEQYFGPGTRLTVT.

This clone showed up just a few times. CDR3 sequence: CASSLGPGGGTEAFF. Incomplete CDR3 DNA: TGTGCCAGCAGCTTAGGCCCGGGGGGGGGCACTGAA. V and J are TRBV7-2 and TRBJ1-1, with D possibly matching TRBD1 (5 bases). Read sequence stops 3 residues before the CDR3 end, and the germline J gene provides the missing end. The CDR3 extends over 15 amino acids. Per the germline V gene, CDR1 is SGHTA and CDR2 is FQGNSA. The V end lost 1 base, the J end lost 4 bases, and 13 bases lay between the germline ends. The entire variable domain, with the rest obtained from reference TRBV7-2 and TRBJ1-1, is as follows: GAGVSQSPSNKVTEKGKDVELRCDPISGHTALYWYRQSLGQGLEFLIYFQGNSAPDKSGLPSDRFSAERTGGSVSTLTIQRTQQEDSAVYLCASSLGPGGGTEAFFGQGTRLTVV.

This clone was detected ten times or more. The read comes to an end 3 residues before the CDR3 does, leaving the germline J gene to fill in the end. The V and J genes are TRBV13 and TRBJ2-1; no reliable D call. Germline CDR1 is PRHDT and CDR2 is FYEKMQ (reference sequence). V lost 0 bases and J lost 3, with 12 bases in between. CDR3 size: 16 residues. The part of the CDR3 DNA that was read is TGTGCCAGCAGCTTAGGACAGTCCGTCATCTACAATGAG. Translating it yields CASSLGQSVIYNE. The complete CDR3 sequence is CASSLGQSVIYNEQFF. Drawing the rest from reference TRBV13 and TRBJ2-1, the complete variable domain is AAGVIQSPRHLIKEKRETATLKCYPIPRHDTVYWYQQGPGQDPQFLISFYEKMQSDKGSIPDRFSAQQFSDYHSELNMSSLELGDSALYFCASSLGQSVIYNEQFFGPGTRLTVL.

Details on this clone: The CDR3 goes on 3 residues after the read ends, and that part is filled in from the germline J gene. The chain recombines TRBV6-1 with TRBJ2-1; 9 bases match TRBD2. There are 16 residues in the CDR3. V dropped 4 bases and J dropped 8; count of bases not matched to a gene: 12. The V gene's germline CDR1 is MNHNS and CDR2 SASEGT. CDR3: CASSAGFSGSGHEQFF. The CDR3 bases that were read are TGTGCCAGCAGTGCGGGATTTAGCGGGAGTGGCCATGAG.

This clone was seen more than once but under ten times. With the read ending 3 residues before the CDR3 end, the germline J gene is used to fill in that end. The V gene is TRBV7-9, the J gene TRBJ1-1; D uncertain. The CDR3 contains 12 residues. The V gene lost 5 bases and the J gene lost 3 bases, with 7 bases spanning the gap. From germline, CDR1 is SEHNR and CDR2 FQNEAQ (reference sequence). CDR3 DNA, as far as it was read: TGTGCCAGCAGCCGCACAGACACTGAA. It specifies CASSRTDTE. The entire CDR3 protein reads CASSRTDTEAFF.

Of note for this clone: The observed sequence ends 3 residues before the CDR3 terminus, with the missing tail filled in from the germline J gene. The gene calls are TRBV6-1 and TRBJ2-3, with 12 bases lining up with TRBD2. Germline CDR1 and CDR2: MNHNS and SASEGT. With 2 bases clipped from V and 1 base from J, the junction kept 7 bases outside the gene matches. The CDR3 length is 18 residues. CDR3 DNA, as far as it was read: TGTGCCAGCAGTGAAACTAGCGGGAGGCTTCAACGCACAGATACG. Translated: CASSETSGRLQRTDT. The CDR3 in its entirety is CASSETSGRLQRTDTQYF.

To note about this clone: The read falls 3 residues short of the CDR3 end, and the missing part is taken from the germline J gene. The gene calls are TRBV2 and TRBJ2-5; 7 positions agree with TRBD2. The V and J ends lost 6 bases and 5 bases, in that order; junction bases with no gene match: 9. The germline CDR1 and CDR2 sequences are SNHLY and FYNNEI. The CDR3 length is 14 residues. The CDR3 bases that were read are TGTGCCAGCAGACGACAGACAGCGGGGGAGACC. This sequence encodes CASRRQTAGET. In full, the CDR3 reads CASRRQTAGETQYF.

Ten or more counts support this clone. Read data end 3 residues before the CDR3 end; the end is taken from the germline J gene. This chain links TRBV19 with TRBJ2-3; a possible D gene is TRBD2 (7 bases). V lost 6 bases and J 4 bases, leaving 17 bases between the germline ends. Per germline, CDR1 LNHDA and CDR2 SQIVND (reference sequence). The CDR3 is 15 amino acids. The CDR3 sequence: CASRNSPGGADTQYF. Incomplete CDR3 DNA: TGTGCCAGTAGGAACTCCCCGGGGGGCGCAGATACG.

Comment on this clone: The CDR3 end is not reached by the read, which stops 3 residues before it; the germline J gene fills it in. This sequence joins TRBV6-1 and TRBJ1-2; 9 positions agree with TRBD1. Germline trimming cut 4 bases from V and 3 bases from J; bases unmatched to any gene: 0. CDR3 length: 13 amino acids. Germline values: CDR1 MNHNS, CDR2 SASEGT. The CDR3 sequence: CASSGQGDYGYTF. Partial CDR3 DNA: TGTGCCAGCAGTGGACAGGGGGACTATGGC.

This clone was seen at least ten times. The CDR3 extends 3 residues past the end of the read, so its final part is completed from the germline J gene. The chain is built from TRBV5-4 and TRBJ1-2; D uncertain. The length of the CDR3 is 13 residues. V lost 1 base, J lost 6 bases, and 10 bases lay in between. Germline loops: CDR1 SGHNT, CDR2 YYREEE (reference sequence). The CDR3: CASSLRGVNGYTF. Partial CDR3 DNA: TGTGCCAGCAGCTTGCGGGGAGTAAATGGC.

This clone was seen ten or more times. Read data end 3 residues before the CDR3 end; the end is taken from the germline J gene. This sequence joins TRBV19 and TRBJ2-3, with TRBD2 matching over 7 bases. CDR3 length equals 16 residues. V trimming: 5 bases; J trimming: 4 bases; junction bases outside the gene matches: 12. The germline V gene has CDR1 LNHDA and CDR2 SQIVND (reference sequence). CDR3 DNA (partial): TGTGCCAGTAGTCGCGGGACTATCGGGGCCGCAGATACG. As protein: CASSRGTIGAADT. The CDR3, in full, reads CASSRGTIGAADTQYF.

This clone was observed a few times. Read sequence stops 3 residues before the CDR3 end, and the germline J gene provides the missing end. This sequence joins TRBV5-1 and TRBJ2-5, with 15 positions matching TRBD2. Germline V gene sequence: CDR1 SGHRS, CDR2 YFSETQ. V was pared by 4 bases and J by 5 bases, with 3 bases of the junction left unmatched. The CDR3 totals 15 residues. CDR3 DNA, as far as it was read: TGCGCCAGCAGCCCAGGACTAGCGGGGGGGGAGACC. Encoded protein: CASSPGLAGGET. The full CDR3 sequence reads CASSPGLAGGETQYF. The full variable domain, its missing parts supplied by reference TRBV5-1 and TRBJ2-5, is KAGVTQTPRYLIKTRGQQVTLSCSPISGHRSVSWYQQTPGQGLQFLFEYFSETQRNKGNFPGRFSGRQFSNSRSEMNVSTLELGDSALYLCASSPGLAGGETQYFGPGTRLLVL.

As for this clone: The CDR3 end lies 3 residues beyond the end of the read and is filled in from the germline J gene. The V call is TRBV2, the J call TRBJ1-2; D remains ambiguous. The V end was cut by 8 bases, the J end by 6 bases, with 16 bases between. This CDR3 has 13 amino acids. CDR1 is SNHLY, CDR2 FYNNEI, per germline. The part of the CDR3 DNA that was read is TGTGCCAGCTCGAACTCCGCCCTCGATGGC. Protein product: CASSNSALDG. The full CDR3 protein reads CASSNSALDGYTF.

This clone was observed many times. The read terminates 3 residues before the CDR3 end, so the remaining end is supplied by the germline J gene. J is TRBJ2-7 and V is TRBV7-3, with TRBD1 matching over 9 bases. V trimming: 4 bases; J trimming: 4 bases; junction bases outside the gene matches: 11. The CDR3 is 16 amino acids. The germline CDR1 and CDR2 sequences are SGHTA and FQGTGA. CDR3 DNA (partial): TGTGCCAGCAGCTCGAACAGGGGGCATCGTTTGTACGAG. Its translation: CASSSNRGHRLYE. From start to end, the CDR3 is CASSSNRGHRLYEQYF.